This TCR beta chain was recovered during a study of blood T cell repertoires in COVID-19. J lost 8 bases, V lost 4 bases, and 2 bases had no gene match. Looked up from germline, CDR1 is GTSNPN and CDR2 is SVGIG (reference sequence). The CDR3 covers 12 residues. Measured with immunoSEQ multiplex PCR; TCRdb has only the in-frame clones, and not every one. The table lists approximately 500,000 clones, 70% to 90% of them singletons. The chain employs TRBV30 and TRBJ2-3; 11 bases match TRBD1. This sequence originates from a human donor in a cohort sampled during active COVID-19. The sequenced sample was peripheral blood. The CDR3 here is CAWTGQGVTQYF. CDR3 nucleotides: TGTGCCTGGACGGGACAGGGGGTTACGCAGTATTTT.